The clone carrying this TCR beta chain was observed once. Its antigen is unknown. The germline V gene has CDR1 DFQATT and CDR2 SNEGSKA (reference sequence). CDR3 size: 14 residues. The V gene lost 5 bases and the J gene lost 4 bases, with 14 bases spanning the gap. TCRdb processed the 5' RACE reads anew with MiXCR; each CDR3 protein has one entry. This repertoire shows about 360,000 distinct CDR3 sequences, 14% found once; its top ten account for under 25%. The data stem from a study of T-cell memory formation after mild COVID-19. For the study at large: There were largely donor-specific TCR clusters. Notes on the study in general: Contracting CD4+ clones were located mainly in CM and EM, and CD8+ clones in EMRA.

The sequence came from a young man who had mild COVID-19 (a few samples of this study predate the infection). Cell type and time point are not known. The V call is TRBV20-1, the J call TRBJ1-4; possibly TRBD1 for D (5 bases). The sequencing sample was made of PBMCs or a T cell subset sorted from them (not recorded which). In DNA, the CDR3 is TGCAGTGCTGGATCAGGGTATCGTAATGAAAAACTGTTTTTT. Its protein product is CSAGSGYRNEKLFF.